This T cell receptor beta chain came from a study of blood T cell repertoires in COVID-19. Libraries were prepared by immunoSEQ multiplex PCR; TCRdb keeps only in-frame clonotypes and omits some of them. Altogether approximately 38,000 clones are present, about 86% being singletons, with the ten largest covering around 24%. CDR1 is LNHDA, CDR2 SQIVND, per germline (reference sequence). V lost 6 bases and J lost 7, with 12 bases in between. This CDR3 has 12 residues. This clone was seen only once. The sequencing input was peripheral blood. This receptor was obtained from a human donor with acute or convalescent COVID-19. The donor label of this sample is uncertain. The chain links TRBV19 to TRBJ1-1; the D gene is possibly TRBD1 (5 bases). The DNA for the CDR3 is TGTGCCAGTAGCCGCGGGGCCTATGAAGCTTTCTTT. Encoded protein: CASSRGAYEAFF.